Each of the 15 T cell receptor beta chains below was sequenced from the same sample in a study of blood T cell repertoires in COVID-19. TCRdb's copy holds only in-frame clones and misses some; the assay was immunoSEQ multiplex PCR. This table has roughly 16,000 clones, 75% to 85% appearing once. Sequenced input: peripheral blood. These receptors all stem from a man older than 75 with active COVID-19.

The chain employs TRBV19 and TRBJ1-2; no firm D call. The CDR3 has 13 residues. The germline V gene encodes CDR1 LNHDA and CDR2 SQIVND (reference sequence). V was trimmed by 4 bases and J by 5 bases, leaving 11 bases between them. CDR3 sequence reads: CASSTPAVYGYTF. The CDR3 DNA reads TGTGCCAGTAGTACCCCGGCGGTTTATGGCTACACCTTC.

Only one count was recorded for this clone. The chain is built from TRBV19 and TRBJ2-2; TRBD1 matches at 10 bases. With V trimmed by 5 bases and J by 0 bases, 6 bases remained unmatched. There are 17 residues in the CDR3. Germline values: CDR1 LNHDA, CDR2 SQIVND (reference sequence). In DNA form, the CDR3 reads TGTGCCAGTAGTTTAGGGACAGGGGCTCCGAACACCGGGGAGCTGTTTTTT. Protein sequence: CASSLGTGAPNTGELFF.

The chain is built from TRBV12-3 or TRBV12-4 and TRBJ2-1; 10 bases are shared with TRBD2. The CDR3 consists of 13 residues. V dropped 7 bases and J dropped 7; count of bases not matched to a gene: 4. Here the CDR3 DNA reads TGTGCCAGCACCAGCGGGAGGGCAAATGAGCAGTTCTTC. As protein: CASTSGRANEQFF.

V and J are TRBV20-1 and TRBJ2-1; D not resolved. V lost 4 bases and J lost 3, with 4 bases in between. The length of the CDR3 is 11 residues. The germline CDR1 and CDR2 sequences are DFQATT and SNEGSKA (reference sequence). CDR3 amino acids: CSANNYNEQFF. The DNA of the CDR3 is TGCAGTGCTAATAACTACAATGAGCAGTTCTTC.

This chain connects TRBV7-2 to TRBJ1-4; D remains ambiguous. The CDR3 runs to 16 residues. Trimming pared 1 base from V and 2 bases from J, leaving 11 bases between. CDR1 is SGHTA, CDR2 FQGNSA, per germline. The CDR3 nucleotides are TGTGCCAGCAGCTTAGTAGGAGGCAGGACTAATGAAAAACTGTTTTTT. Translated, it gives CASSLVGGRTNEKLFF.

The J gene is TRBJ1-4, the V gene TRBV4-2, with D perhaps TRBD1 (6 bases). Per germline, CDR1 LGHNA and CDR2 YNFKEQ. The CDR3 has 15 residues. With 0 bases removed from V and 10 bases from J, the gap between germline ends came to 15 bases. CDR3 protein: CASSQDHRVDLKLFF. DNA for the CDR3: TGTGCCAGCAGCCAAGATCACAGGGTTGATTTAAAACTGTTTTTT.

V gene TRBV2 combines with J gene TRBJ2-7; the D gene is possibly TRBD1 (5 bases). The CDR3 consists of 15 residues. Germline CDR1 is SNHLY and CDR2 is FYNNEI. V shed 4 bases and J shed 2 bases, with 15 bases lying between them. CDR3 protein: CASSGMGIQAYEQYF. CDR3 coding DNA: TGTGCCAGCAGTGGGATGGGTATACAGGCCTACGAGCAGTACTTC.

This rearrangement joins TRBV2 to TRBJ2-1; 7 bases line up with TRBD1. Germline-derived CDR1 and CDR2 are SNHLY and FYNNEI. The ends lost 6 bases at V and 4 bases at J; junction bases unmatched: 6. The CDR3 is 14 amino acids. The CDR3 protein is CASRDRVGYNEQFF. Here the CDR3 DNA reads TGTGCCAGCAGAGACAGGGTAGGGTACAATGAGCAGTTCTTC.

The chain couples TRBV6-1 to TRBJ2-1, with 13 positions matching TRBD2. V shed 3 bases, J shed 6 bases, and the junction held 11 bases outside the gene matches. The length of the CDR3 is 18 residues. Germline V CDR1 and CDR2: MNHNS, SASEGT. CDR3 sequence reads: CASSDVGTSGKGGNEQFF. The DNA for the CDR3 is TGTGCCAGCAGTGACGTTGGGACTAGCGGGAAGGGGGGCAATGAGCAGTTCTTC.

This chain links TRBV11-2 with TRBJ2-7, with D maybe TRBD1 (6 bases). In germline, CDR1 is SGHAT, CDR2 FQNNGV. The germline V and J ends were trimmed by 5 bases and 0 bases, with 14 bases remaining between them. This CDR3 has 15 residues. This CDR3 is CASSPGVGVSYEQYF. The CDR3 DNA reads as TGTGCCAGCAGCCCAGGGGTGGGGGTCTCCTACGAGCAGTACTTC. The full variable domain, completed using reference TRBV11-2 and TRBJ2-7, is EAGVAQSPRYKIIEKRQSVAFWCNPISGHATLYWYQQILGQGPKLLIQFQNNGVVDDSQLPKDRFSAERLKGVDSTLKIQPAKLEDSAVYLCASSPGVGVSYEQYFGPGTRLTVT.

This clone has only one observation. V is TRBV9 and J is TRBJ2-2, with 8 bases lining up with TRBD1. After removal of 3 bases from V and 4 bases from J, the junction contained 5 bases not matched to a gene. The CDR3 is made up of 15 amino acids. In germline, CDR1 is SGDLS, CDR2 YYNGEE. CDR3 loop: CASSGYRGATGELFF. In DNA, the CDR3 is TGTGCCAGCAGCGGTTACAGGGGGGCCACCGGGGAGCTGTTTTTT.

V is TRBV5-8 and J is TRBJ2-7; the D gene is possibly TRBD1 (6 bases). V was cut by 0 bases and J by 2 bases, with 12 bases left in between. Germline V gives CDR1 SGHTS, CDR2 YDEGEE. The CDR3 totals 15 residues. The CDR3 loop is CASSLGPGATYEQYF. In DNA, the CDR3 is TGTGCCAGCAGCTTGGGACCAGGGGCGACCTACGAGCAGTACTTC. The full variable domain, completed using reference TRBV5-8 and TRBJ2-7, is EAGVTQSPTHLIKTRGQQATLRCSPISGHTSVYWYQQALGLGLQFLLWYDEGEERNRGNFPPRFSGRQFPNYSSELNVNALELEDSALYLCASSLGPGATYEQYFGPGTRLTVT.

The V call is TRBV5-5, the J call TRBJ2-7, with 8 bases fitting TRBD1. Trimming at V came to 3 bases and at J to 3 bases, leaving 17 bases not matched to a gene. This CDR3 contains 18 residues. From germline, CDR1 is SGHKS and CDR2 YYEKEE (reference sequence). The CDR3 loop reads CASSSGTGPQRLLYEQYF. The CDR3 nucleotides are TGTGCCAGCAGCTCCGGGACAGGTCCTCAGCGACTACTCTACGAGCAGTACTTC. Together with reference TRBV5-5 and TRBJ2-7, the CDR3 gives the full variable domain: DAGVTQSPTHLIKTRGQQVTLRCSPISGHKSVSWYQQVLGQGPQFIFQYYEKEERGRGNFPDRFSARQFPNYSSELNVNALLLGDSALYLCASSSGTGPQRLLYEQYFGPGTRLTVT.

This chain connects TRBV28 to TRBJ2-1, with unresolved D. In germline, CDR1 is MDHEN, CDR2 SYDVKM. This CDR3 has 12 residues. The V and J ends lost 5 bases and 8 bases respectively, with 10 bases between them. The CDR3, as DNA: TGTGCCAGCAGTCCCACTTTTGATGAGCAGTTCTTC. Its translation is CASSPTFDEQFF.

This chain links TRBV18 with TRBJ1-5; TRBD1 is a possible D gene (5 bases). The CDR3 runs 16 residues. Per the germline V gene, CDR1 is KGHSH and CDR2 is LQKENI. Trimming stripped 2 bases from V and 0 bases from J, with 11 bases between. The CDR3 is CASSPSTGNSNQPQHF. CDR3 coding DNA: TGTGCCAGCTCACCAAGCACAGGCAATAGCAATCAGCCCCAGCATTTT. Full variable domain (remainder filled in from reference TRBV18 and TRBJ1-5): NAGVMQNPRHLVRRRGQEARLRCSPMKGHSHVYWYRQLPEEGLKFMVYLQKENIIDESGMPKERFSAEFPKEGPSILRIQQVVRGDSAAYFCASSPSTGNSNQPQHFGDGTRLSIL.